This T cell receptor beta chain was captured in a study of blood T cell repertoires in COVID-19 (dated by TCRdb to about 2020). Background on the whole study: Collaborator samples came from the United States, Italy and Spain and covered acute and convalescent phases of COVID-19. The prospective study material was composed of cDNA or gDNA derived from T cells, B-cell-depleted T cells, or PBMCs. The dataset comprised deeply sampled blood TCRbeta repertoires from subjects exposed to, actively infected with, or recovered from COVID-19. A freely available public database, intended as a resource for researchers studying the immune response to SARS-CoV-2, is where the repertoires were released. The samples were drawn from the first 160 participants of the ongoing ImmuneRACE study and from 1,254 subjects provided by 6 global collaborators. A de-identified subject ID, COVID-19 status, age in years and sex were almost always included in the sample metadata. HLA class I and class II types, where available, came from metadata supplied by the sample provider rather than from assay-based typing. What the research found in general, with its limitations: The quantity of clinical and demographic metadata differed by source and by participant and was supplied without curation.

As to this clone: The antigen it recognizes is unknown. No base quality values were provided; no much bigger clone lies one nucleotide off.

V gives up 8 bases and J gives up 4 bases, and the segment between their germline ends measures 18 bases. CDR1 and CDR2, per the germline V gene, are MDHEN and SYDVKM. Including the terminal cysteine and phenylalanine, the CDR3 comprises 15 residues. Here the CDR3 DNA is all that survives: 45 bases in frame from base 1. TCRbeta CDR3 regions were amplified from genomic DNA by means of the immunoSEQ Assay, a bias-controlled multiplex PCR. Regarding the original processing steps: The number of nucleated cells in each sample was estimated from the amplification of reference gene primers within the assay. To quantify the absolute abundance of each unique TCRbeta CDR3 rearrangement, sequence reads were collapsed and filtered. Productive Simpson clonality was computed per sample as the square root of Simpson's diversity index over productive rearrangements. This is the immuneACCESS table as TCRdb keeps it, with only in-frame sequences that have V and J called. A part of the clones is gone; compared with another copy, unresolved V genes explain less than half, and the rest is unexplained. D and trimming were read from the DNA, whereas the V and J calls and clone size are those reported in that table. Within this sample are approximately 200,000 clones, with roughly four fifths of them counted one time only. The ten largest account for around 3.1% of the sample.

A second Seattle source provided samples from volunteer blood donors who had recovered from COVID-19. Collaborating institutions collected whole blood in K2EDTA tubes following their own protocols. For TCRbeta analysis, collaborator samples were shipped as frozen whole blood, as isolated PBMCs, or as DNA extracted from either sample type. Sequencing was performed on peripheral blood. Here the chain combines TRBV28 and TRBJ2-1; confidence is insufficient to name the D gene. This TCR was recovered from a woman younger than 45 who had recovered from COVID-19. Here is the DNA: TGTGCCAGCCCTCCCAACTTGTCCGGGTACAATGAGCAGTTCTTC. Its product reads: CASPPNLSGYNEQFF.